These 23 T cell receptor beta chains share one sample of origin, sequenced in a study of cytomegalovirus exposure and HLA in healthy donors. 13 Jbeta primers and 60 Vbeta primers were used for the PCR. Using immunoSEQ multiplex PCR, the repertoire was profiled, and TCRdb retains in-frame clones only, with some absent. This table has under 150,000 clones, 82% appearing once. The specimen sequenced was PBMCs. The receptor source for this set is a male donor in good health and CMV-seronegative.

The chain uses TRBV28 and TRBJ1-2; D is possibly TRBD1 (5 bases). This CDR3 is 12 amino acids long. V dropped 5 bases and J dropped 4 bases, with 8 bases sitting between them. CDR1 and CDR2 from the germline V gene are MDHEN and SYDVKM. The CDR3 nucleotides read TGTGCCAGCAGTCCCGACAGCTATGGCTACACCTTC. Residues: CASSPDSYGYTF.

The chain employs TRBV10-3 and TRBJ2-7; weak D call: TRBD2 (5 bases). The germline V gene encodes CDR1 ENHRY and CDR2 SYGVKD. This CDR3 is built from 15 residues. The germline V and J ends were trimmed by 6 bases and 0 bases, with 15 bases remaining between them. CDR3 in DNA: TGTGCCATCAGCTCCGGGGTGCACAACTCCTACGAGCAGTACTTC. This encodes CAISSGVHNSYEQYF.

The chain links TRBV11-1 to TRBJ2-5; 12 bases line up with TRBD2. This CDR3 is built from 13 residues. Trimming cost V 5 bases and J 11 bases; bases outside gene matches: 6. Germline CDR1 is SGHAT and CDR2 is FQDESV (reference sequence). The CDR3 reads CASSGRTSGVQYF. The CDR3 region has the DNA TGTGCCAGCAGCGGCCGGACTAGCGGGGTGCAGTACTTC.

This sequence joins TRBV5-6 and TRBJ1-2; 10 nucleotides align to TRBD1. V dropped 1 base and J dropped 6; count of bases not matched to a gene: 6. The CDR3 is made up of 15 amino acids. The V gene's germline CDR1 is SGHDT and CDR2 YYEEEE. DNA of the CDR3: TGTGCCAGCAGCTTGCCCGGGACAGGGGCTAATGGCTACACCTTC. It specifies CASSLPGTGANGYTF.

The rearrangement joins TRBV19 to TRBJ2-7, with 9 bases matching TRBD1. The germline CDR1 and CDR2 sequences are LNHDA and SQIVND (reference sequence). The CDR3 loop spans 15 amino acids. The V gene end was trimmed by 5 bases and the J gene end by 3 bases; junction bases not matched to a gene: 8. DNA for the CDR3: TGTGCCAGTAGTCCATGGACAGGGGACCTCTACGAGCAGTACTTC. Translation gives CASSPWTGDLYEQYF.

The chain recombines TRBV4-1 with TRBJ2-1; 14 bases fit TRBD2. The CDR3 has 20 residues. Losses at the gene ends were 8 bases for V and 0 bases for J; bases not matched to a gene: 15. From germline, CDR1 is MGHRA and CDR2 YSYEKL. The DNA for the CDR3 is TGCGCCAGCCAGGGGATGACTAGCGGGAGGGCCAGCCGCTCCTACAATGAGCAGTTCTTC. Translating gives CASQGMTSGRASRSYNEQFF.

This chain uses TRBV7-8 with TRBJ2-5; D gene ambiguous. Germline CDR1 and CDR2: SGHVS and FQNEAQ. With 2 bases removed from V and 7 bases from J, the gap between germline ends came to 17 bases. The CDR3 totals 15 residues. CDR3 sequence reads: CASSLPIRLGRTQYF. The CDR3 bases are TGTGCCAGCAGCTTACCCATACGACTCGGCCGGACCCAGTACTTC. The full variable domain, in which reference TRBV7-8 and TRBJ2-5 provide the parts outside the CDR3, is GAGVSQSPRYKVAKRGQDVALRCDPISGHVSLFWYQQALGQGPEFLTYFQNEAQLDKSGLPSDRFFAERPEGSVSTLKIQRTQQEDSAVYLCASSLPIRLGRTQYFGPGTRLLVL.

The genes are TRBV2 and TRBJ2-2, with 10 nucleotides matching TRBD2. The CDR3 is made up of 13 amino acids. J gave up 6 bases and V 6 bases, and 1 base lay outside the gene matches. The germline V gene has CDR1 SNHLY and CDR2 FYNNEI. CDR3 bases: TGTGCCAGCAGCAGCGGGAGGGCCGGGGAGCTGTTTTTT. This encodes CASSSGRAGELFF.

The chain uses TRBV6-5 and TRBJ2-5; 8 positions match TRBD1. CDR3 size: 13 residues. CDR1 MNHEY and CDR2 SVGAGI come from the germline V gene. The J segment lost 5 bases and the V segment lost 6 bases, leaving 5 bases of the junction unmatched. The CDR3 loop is CASRWTGMETQYF. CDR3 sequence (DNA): TGTGCCAGCAGGTGGACAGGGATGGAGACCCAGTACTTC.

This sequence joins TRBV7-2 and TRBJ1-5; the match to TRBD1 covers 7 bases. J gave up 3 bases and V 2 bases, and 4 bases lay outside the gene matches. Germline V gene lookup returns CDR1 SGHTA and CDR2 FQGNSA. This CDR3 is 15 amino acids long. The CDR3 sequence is CASSLMKGANQPQHF. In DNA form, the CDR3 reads TGTGCCAGCAGCTTAATGAAGGGGGCCAATCAGCCCCAGCATTTT.

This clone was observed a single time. The CDR3, as DNA: TGTGCCAGCAGCGAGTGGGGGGGTTCCTACAATGAGCAGTTCTTC. Translated, it gives CASSEWGGSYNEQFF. This sequence joins TRBV9 and TRBJ2-1, with 7 bases that match TRBD2. Germline CDR1 SGDLS, CDR2 YYNGEE. The CDR3 has 15 residues. Losses at the gene ends were 3 bases for V and 1 base for J; bases not matched to a gene: 4.

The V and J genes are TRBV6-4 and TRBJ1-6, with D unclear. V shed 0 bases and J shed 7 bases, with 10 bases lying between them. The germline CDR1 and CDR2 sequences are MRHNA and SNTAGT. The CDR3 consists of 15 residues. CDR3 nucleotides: TGTGCCAGCAGTGACTCCGTTTCCGGGAATTCACCCCTCCACTTT. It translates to CASSDSVSGNSPLHF.

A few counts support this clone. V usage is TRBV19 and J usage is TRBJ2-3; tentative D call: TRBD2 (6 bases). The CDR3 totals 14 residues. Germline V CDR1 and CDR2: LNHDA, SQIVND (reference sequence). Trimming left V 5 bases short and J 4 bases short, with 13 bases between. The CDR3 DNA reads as TGTGCCAGTAGTTGGAGGGAGGACCCAGATACGCAGTATTTT. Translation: CASSWREDPDTQYF.

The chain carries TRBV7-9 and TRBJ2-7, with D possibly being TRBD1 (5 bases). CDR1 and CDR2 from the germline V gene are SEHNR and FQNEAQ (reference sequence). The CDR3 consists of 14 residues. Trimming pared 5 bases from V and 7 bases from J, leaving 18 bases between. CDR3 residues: CASSRHGGAVEQYF. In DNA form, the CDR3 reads TGTGCCAGCAGCCGACATGGTGGGGCAGTAGAGCAGTACTTC.

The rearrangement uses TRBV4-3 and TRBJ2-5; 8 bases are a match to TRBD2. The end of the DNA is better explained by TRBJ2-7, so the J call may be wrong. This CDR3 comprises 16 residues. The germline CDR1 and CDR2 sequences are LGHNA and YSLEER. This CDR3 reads CASSQRWRAGEYEQYF. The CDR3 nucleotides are TGCGCCAGCAGCCAGCGTTGGCGAGCGGGAGAGTACGAGCAGTACTTC.

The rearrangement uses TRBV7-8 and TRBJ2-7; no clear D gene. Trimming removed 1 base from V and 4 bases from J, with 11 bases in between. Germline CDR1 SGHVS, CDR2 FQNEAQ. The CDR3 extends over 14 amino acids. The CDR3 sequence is CASSLEAGPYEQYF. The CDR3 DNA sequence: TGTGCCAGCAGCTTAGAGGCAGGCCCGTACGAGCAGTACTTC.

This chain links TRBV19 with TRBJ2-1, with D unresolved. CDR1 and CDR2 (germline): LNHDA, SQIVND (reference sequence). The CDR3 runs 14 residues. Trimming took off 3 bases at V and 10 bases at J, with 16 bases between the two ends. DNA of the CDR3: TGTGCCAGTAGTATGTACCTCGCAGTTTACGAGCAGTTCTTC. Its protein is CASSMYLAVYEQFF.

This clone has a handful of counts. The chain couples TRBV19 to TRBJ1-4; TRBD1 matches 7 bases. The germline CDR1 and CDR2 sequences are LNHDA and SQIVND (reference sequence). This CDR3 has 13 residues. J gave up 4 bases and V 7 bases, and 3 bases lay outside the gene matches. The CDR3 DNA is TGTGCCAGTACCCCAGGGGGTAATGAAAAACTGTTTTTT. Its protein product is CASTPGGNEKLFF.

The chain's CDR3 is CASSSYPARGRGTEAFF. In DNA form, the CDR3 reads TGTGCCAGCAGCTCATATCCCGCGCGGGGAAGAGGAACTGAAGCTTTCTTT. This chain uses TRBV7-3 with TRBJ1-1, with D hard to call. Germline V lookup: CDR1 SGHTA, CDR2 FQGTGA. The CDR3 length is 17 residues. V was cut by 4 bases and J by 5 bases, with 23 bases left in between.

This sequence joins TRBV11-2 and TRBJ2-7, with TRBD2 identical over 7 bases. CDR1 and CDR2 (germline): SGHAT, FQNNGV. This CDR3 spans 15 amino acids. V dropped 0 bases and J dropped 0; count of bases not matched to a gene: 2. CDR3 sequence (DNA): TGTGCCAGCAGCTTAGAGCGGGAGAGCTCCTACGAGCAGTACTTC. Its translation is CASSLERESSYEQYF.

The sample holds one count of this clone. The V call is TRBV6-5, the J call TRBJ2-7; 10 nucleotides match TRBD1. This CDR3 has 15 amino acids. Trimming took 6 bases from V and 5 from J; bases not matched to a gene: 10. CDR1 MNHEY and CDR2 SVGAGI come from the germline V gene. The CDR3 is CASRPKGQGKNEQYF. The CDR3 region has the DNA TGTGCCAGCAGGCCTAAGGGACAGGGGAAGAACGAGCAGTACTTC.

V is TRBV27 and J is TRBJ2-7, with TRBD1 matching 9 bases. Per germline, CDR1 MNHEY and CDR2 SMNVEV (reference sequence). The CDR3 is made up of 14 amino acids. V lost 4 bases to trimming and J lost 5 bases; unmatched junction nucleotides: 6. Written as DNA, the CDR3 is TGTGCCAGCAGTTCTCCGGGACAGGGTAACGAGCAGTACTTC. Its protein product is CASSSPGQGNEQYF.

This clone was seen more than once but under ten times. The CDR3 sequence is CASSLSTDTQYF. The CDR3 bases are TGTGCCAGCAGCCTGAGCACAGATACGCAGTATTTT. The rearrangement uses TRBV5-6 and TRBJ2-3; D uncertain. Trimming stripped 4 bases from V and 0 bases from J, with 3 bases between. CDR1 and CDR2 (germline): SGHDT, YYEEEE. The CDR3 sequence is 12 residues long.